The subject of this entry is one T cell receptor (beta chain). In this sample, this clone turned up once. This clone's antigen is unknown. No base-level quality is on record; no much larger clone is a single base apart. The sample belongs to a study of chemoradiotherapy in HPV16-positive cancers (dated by TCRdb to between 2021 and 2023). About the study as a whole: Candidate HPV-specific T-cell clones and common TCR motifs were defined by functional T-cell assays performed on cells from a couple of HPV16-positive patients. The study asked whether T-cell immunity to the HPV oncoproteins E6 and E7 changes during chemoradiotherapy and whether this immunity affects survival. The candidate HPV-specific TCRs and motifs were subsequently tracked in TCR repertoires obtained from roughly 78 patients with HPV-related cancers.

Trimming takes 4 bases off V and 4 bases off J; junction bases not matched to a gene: 10. CDR1 SEHNR and CDR2 FQNEAQ were looked up in the germline V gene (reference sequence). The CDR3 runs 16 amino acids, cysteine and phenylalanine included. Of all the DNA, just the CDR3 is kept, 48 bases in frame from base 1. Repertoires were sampled multiple times during chemoradiotherapy, which allowed clonal expansion in the tumor microenvironment to be followed. To prepare the library, the immunoSEQ multiplex PCR assay was applied. Held by TCRdb, this immuneACCESS table contains in-frame sequences only and omits some clones. Under half of the omission traces to an unresolved V gene where checked; the cause of the rest is unknown. In this sample the table shows about 14,000 clones, approximately 91% of which occur a single time. In total, the top ten clones hold around 2.9% of the sample. Points the paper makes about the study in general: In HPV16-positive patients, expansion of HPV-responsive T cells during chemoradiotherapy was associated with improved recurrence-free survival. Only two HPV16-positive patients were used to derive the functional definition of HPV-specific T cells, and the survival association was reported for HPV16-positive patients. Expansion of candidate HPV-specific clones and E7-related TCR motifs was observed in the tumor microenvironment during treatment, whereas no such expansion was observed for non-HPV-specific T cells.

This sample comprised blood, obtained from a patient who underwent chemoradiotherapy. The origin of this receptor is a human donor with HPV-associated anogenital cancer. This receptor chain uses TRBV7-9 and TRBJ2-7; 10 bases in between match TRBD2. The nucleotides read TGTGCCAGCAGCTCCCCCCCTAGCGGGAGTCCTTACGAGCAGTACTTC. This is translated as CASSSPPSGSPYEQYF. Reference TRBV7-9 and TRBJ2-7 proteins supply the regions before and after the CDR3; the full variable domain is: DTGVSQNPRHKITKRGQNVTFRCDPISEHNRLYWYRQTLGQGPEFLTYFQNEAQLEKSRLLSDRFSAERPKGSFSTLEIQRTEQGDSAMYLCASSSPPSGSPYEQYFGPGTRLTVT.